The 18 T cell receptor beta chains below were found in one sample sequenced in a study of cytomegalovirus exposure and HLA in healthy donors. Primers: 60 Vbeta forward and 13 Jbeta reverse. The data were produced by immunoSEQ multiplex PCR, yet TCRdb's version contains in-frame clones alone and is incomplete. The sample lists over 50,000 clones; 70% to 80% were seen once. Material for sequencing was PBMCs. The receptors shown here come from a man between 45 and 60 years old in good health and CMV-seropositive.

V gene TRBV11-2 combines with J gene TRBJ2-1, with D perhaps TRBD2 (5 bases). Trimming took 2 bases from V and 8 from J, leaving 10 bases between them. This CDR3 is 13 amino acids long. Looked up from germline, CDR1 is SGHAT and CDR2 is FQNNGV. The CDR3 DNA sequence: TGTGCCAGCAGCTTAATCGGACTCTATGAGCAGTTCTTC. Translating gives CASSLIGLYEQFF.

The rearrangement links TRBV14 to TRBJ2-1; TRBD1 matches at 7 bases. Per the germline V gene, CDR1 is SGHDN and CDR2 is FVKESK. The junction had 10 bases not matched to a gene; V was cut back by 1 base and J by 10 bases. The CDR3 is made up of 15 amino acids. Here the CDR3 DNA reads TGTGCCAGCAGCCAAGGAAGGGGGCGGACAAGCGAGCAGTTCTTC. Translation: CASSQGRGRTSEQFF.

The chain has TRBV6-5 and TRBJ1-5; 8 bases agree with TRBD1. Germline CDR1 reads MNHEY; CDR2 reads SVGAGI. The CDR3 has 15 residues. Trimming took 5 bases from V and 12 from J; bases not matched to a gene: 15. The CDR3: CASSRKAGGGLYQHF. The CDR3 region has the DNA TGTGCCAGCAGTCGAAAGGCAGGGGGCGGTTTGTACCAGCATTTT.

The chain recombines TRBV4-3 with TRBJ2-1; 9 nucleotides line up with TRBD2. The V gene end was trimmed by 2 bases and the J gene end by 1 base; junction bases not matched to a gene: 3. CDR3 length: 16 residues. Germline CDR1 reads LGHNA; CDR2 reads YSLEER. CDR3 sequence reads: CASSQLAGWSYNEQFF. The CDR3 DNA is TGCGCCAGCAGCCAACTAGCGGGGTGGTCCTACAATGAGCAGTTCTTC.

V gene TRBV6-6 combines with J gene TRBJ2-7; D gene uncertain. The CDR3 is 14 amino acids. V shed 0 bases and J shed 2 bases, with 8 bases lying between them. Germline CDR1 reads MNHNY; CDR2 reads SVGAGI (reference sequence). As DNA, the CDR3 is TGTGCCAGCAGTTACTCCCCAGGAACCTACGAGCAGTACTTC. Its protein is CASSYSPGTYEQYF.

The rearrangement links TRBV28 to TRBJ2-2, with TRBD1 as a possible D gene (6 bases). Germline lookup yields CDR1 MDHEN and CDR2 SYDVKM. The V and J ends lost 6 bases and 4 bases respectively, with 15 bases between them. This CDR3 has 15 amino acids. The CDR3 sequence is CASRATQGSTGELFF. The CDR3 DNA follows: TGTGCCAGCAGGGCCACACAGGGAAGCACCGGGGAGCTGTTTTTT.

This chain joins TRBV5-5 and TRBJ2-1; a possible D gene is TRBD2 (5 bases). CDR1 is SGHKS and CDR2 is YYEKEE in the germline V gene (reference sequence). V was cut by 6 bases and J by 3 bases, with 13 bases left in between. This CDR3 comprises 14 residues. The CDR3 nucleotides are TGTGCCAGCATCTACGGGGATTTCTACAATGAGCAGTTCTTC. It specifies CASIYGDFYNEQFF.

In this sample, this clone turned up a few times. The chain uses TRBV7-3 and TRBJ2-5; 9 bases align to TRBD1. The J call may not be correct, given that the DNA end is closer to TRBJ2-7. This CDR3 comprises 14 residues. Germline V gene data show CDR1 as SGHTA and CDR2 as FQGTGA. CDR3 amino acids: CASSVSGTGREQYF. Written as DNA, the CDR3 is TGTGCCAGCAGCGTCTCCGGGACAGGGCGCGAGCAGTACTTC.

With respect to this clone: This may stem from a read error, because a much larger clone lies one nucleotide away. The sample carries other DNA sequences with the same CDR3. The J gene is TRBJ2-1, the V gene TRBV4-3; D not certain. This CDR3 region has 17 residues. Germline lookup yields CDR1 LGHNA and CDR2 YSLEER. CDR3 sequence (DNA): TGCGCAAGCAGCCCAGATATGATCGTACTCATATACAATGAGCAGTTCTTC. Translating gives CASSPDMIVLIYNEQFF.

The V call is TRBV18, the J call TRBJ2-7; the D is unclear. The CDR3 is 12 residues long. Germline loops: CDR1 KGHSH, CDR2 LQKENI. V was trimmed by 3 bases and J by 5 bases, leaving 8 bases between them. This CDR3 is CASSPQTNEQYF. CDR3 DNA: TGTGCCAGCTCACCGCAAACTAACGAGCAGTACTTC.

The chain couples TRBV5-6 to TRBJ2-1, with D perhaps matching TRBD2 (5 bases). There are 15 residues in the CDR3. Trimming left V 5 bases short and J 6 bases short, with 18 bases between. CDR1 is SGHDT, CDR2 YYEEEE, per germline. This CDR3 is CASRRTGSRPNEQFF. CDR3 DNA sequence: TGTGCCAGCAGGCGGACGGGATCCCGACCCAATGAGCAGTTCTTC.

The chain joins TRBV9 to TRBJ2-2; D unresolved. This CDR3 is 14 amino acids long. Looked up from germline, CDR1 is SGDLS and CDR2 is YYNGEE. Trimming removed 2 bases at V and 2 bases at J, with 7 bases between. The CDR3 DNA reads TGTGCCAGCAGCGTGGCGGATAACACCGGGGAGCTGTTTTTT. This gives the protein CASSVADNTGELFF. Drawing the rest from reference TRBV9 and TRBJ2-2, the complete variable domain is DSGVTQTPKHLITATGQRVTLRCSPRSGDLSVYWYQQSLDQGLQFLIQYYNGEERAKGNILERFSAQQFPDLHSELNLSSLELGDSALYFCASSVADNTGELFFGEGSRLTVL.

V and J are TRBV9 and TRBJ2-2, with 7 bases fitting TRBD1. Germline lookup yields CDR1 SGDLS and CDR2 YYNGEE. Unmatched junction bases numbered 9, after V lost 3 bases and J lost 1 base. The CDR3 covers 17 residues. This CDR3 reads CASSAQYRTGNTGELFF. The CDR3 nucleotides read TGTGCCAGCAGCGCACAATACCGGACAGGGAACACCGGGGAGCTGTTTTTT. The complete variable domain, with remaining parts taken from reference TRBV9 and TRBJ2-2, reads DSGVTQTPKHLITATGQRVTLRCSPRSGDLSVYWYQQSLDQGLQFLIQYYNGEERAKGNILERFSAQQFPDLHSELNLSSLELGDSALYFCASSAQYRTGNTGELFFGEGSRLTVL.

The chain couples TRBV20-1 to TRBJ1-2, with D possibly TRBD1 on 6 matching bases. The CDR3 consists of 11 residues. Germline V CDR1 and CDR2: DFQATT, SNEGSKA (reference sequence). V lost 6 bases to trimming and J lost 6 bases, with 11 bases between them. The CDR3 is CSAIQGDGYTF. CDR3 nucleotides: TGCAGTGCCATACAGGGCGATGGCTACACCTTC.

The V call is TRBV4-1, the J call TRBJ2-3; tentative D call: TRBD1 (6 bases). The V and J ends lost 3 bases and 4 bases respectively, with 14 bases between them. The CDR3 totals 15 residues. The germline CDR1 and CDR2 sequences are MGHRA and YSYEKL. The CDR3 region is CASSQTDRLPDTQYF. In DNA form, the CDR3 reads TGCGCCAGCAGCCAGACAGACAGGTTACCAGATACGCAGTATTTT.

The CDR3 region has the DNA TGTGCCAGCTCTCGCGGGGACGTAAGCATTCAGTACTTC. It yields the protein CASSRGDVSIQYF. The V and J genes are TRBV18 and TRBJ2-4; D is possibly TRBD2 (6 bases). This CDR3 comprises 13 residues. Trimming stripped 6 bases from V and 9 bases from J, with 15 bases between. Germline CDR1 reads KGHSH; CDR2 reads LQKENI.

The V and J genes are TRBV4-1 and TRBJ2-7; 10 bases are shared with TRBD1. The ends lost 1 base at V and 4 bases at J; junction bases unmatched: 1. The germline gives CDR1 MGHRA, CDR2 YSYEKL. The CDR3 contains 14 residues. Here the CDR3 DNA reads TGCGCCAGCAGCCAAGGACAGGGGGCTTACGAGCAGTACTTC. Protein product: CASSQGQGAYEQYF.

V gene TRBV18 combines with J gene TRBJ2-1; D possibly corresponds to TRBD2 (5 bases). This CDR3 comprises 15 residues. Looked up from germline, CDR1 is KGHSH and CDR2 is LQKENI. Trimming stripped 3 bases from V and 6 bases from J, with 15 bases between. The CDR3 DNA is TGTGCCAGCTCACCTAGTAGCGTACCAGGCAATGAGCAGTTCTTC. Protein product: CASSPSSVPGNEQFF.